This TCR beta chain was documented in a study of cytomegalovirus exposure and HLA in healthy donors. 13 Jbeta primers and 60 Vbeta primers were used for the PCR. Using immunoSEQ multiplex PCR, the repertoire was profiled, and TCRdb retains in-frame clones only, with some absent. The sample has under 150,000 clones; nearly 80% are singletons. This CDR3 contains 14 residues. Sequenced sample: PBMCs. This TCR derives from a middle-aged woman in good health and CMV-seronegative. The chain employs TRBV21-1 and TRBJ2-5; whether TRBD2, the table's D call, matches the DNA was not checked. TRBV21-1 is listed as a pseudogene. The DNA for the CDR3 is TGTGCCAGCACCTCACTTGTAAGCCAAGAGACCCAGTACTTC. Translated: CASTSLVSQETQYF.